The clone carrying this T cell receptor (beta chain) showed up just a few times. This record comes from a study of blood T cell repertoires in COVID-19. Overall study context: Sites in the United States, Italy and Spain provided acute and convalescent COVID-19 samples. PBMCs, B-cell-depleted T cells, or T cells were the source of the cDNA or gDNA that made up the material.

Residents of 24 US areas, aged about 18 to 89 years, made up the participants. In the 2 weeks before study entry, exposed participants met a COVID-19 case, which was PCR-confirmed or clinician-diagnosed. This CDR3 comprises 13 residues. Germline V gene sequence: CDR1 GTSNPN, CDR2 SVGIG (reference sequence). V was pared by 2 bases and J by 5 bases, with 12 bases between. TCRdb's table, derived via immunoSEQ multiplex PCR, lists solely in-frame clones and lacks some. The sample shows about 300,000 clones, 89% of them seen only once. This TCR was sampled from a woman in her forties or fifties who had been exposed to COVID-19. The material sequenced was PBMCs or T cells enriched from blood (not recorded which). This chain connects TRBV30 to TRBJ1-2; D ambiguous. The CDR3 here is CAWSMFTAYGYTF. In DNA, the CDR3 is TGTGCCTGGAGTATGTTCACAGCTTATGGCTACACCTTC.